These T cell receptor beta chains were read from a single sample in a study of glioma-infiltrating T cells after dendritic cell vaccination. Assay: immunoSEQ multiplex PCR; the TCRdb copy retains only in-frame clones and omits some. Altogether about 10,000 clones are present, roughly four fifths being singletons, with the ten largest covering about two fifths. The sample here was blood, taken after dendritic cell vaccination. These receptors came from a human donor with glioblastoma. Each CDR3 is given with its conserved first and last residue. D genes are given only for firm matches. Clone sizes are given selectively: once, few, many, or a class where the clone is expanded.

j_call v_call d_call clone_size cdr3_aa cdr3_nt
TRBJ2-7 TRBV6-6 NA NA CASSYQITGSAYEQYF TGTGCCAGCAGTTACCAAATTACGGGGTCCGCCTACGAGCAGTACTTC
TRBJ1-5 TRBV2 TRBD1 once CASRRDRNQPQHF TGTGCCAGCAGGCGGGACAGAAATCAGCCCCAGCATTTT
TRBJ2-7 TRBV6-7 NA NA CASSERTLPYEQYF TGTGCCAGCAGCGAAAGGACACTCCCCTACGAGCAGTACTTC
TRBJ2-3 TRBV28 TRBD1 NA CASSLWTTGVGTDTQYF TGTGCCAGCAGTTTATGGACCACAGGGGTGGGCACAGATACGCAGTATTTT
TRBJ2-7 TRBV4-1 NA NA CASSQENSYEQYF TGCGCCAGCAGCCAAGAAAACAGCTACGAGCAGTACTTC
TRBJ2-1 TRBV9 TRBD2 NA CASSVPGTSGGGYNEQFF TGTGCCAGCAGCGTTCCCGGGACTAGCGGAGGGGGGTACAATGAGCAGTTCTTC
TRBJ2-4 TRBV5-6 TRBD2 NA CASSLVGSGGNIQYF TGTGCCAGCAGCTTGGTTGGTAGCGGGGGAAACATTCAGTACTTC
TRBJ2-7 TRBV19 TRBD2 NA CASSTHHSLAASSYEQYF TGTGCCAGTAGTACCCACCATTCACTAGCGGCGAGCTCCTACGAGCAGTACTTC
TRBJ2-1 TRBV7-3 TRBD1 NA CASSPTRDRHNEQFF TGTGCCAGCAGCCCCACACGGGACAGACACAATGAGCAGTTCTTC
TRBJ1-4 TRBV4-2 TRBD1 NA CASSQTGGSGTNEKLFF TGTGCCAGCAGCCAAACAGGGGGGTCGGGCACTAATGAAAAACTGTTTTTT
TRBJ2-5 TRBV7-9 NA NA CASSLQEETQYF TGTGCCAGCAGCTTACAGGAAGAGACCCAGTACTTC
TRBJ2-4 TRBV30 TRBD2 NA CAWSVQRGGGNIQYF TGTGCCTGGAGTGTACAGCGCGGGGGGGGGAACATTCAGTACTTC
TRBJ1-2 TRBV5-1 NA NA CASSSTSGDYGYTF TGCGCCAGCAGCTCGACCTCAGGGGACTATGGCTACACCTTC
TRBJ2-1 TRBV28 NA NA CASRSSYNEQFF TGTGCCAGCAGGAGCTCCTACAATGAGCAGTTCTTC
TRBJ1-1 TRBV4-3 NA NA CASSQGGVSEAFF TGCGCCAGCAGCCAAGGGGGGGTTTCTGAAGCTTTCTTT
TRBJ1-1 TRBV28 NA few CASSPLEGRTEAFF TGTGCCAGCAGTCCCCTGGAGGGGCGCACTGAAGCTTTCTTT
TRBJ1-1 TRBV29-1 NA NA CGTLGAGDTEAFF TGCGGAACTTTGGGGGCGGGGGACACTGAAGCTTTCTTT
TRBJ2-7 TRBV12-5 NA once CASGILARAYEQYF TGTGCTAGTGGTATTCTAGCGCGCGCCTACGAGCAGTACTTC
TRBJ2-1 TRBV27 TRBD1 NA CASSWAGGTEQFF TGTGCCAGCAGCTGGGCAGGGGGCACTGAGCAGTTCTTC
TRBJ2-5 TRBV5-5 TRBD2 NA CASGSGRKETQYF TGTGCCAGCGGTAGCGGGAGGAAAGAGACCCAGTACTTC
TRBJ2-7 TRBV4-3 TRBD2 NA CASSLLRTSPTYEQYF TGCGCCAGCAGCCTACTCAGGACTAGCCCAACCTACGAGCAGTACTTC
TRBJ1-1 TRBV6-1 NA NA CASSEIVRGLNTEAFF TGTGCCAGCAGTGAAATTGTGCGCGGCTTAAACACTGAAGCTTTCTTT
TRBJ2-4 TRBV4-2 TRBD2 NA CASSQDGKSGRDILAKNIQYF TGTGCCAGCAGCCAAGATGGGAAGAGCGGGAGGGACATACTAGCCAAAAACATTCAGTACTTC
TRBJ2-7 TRBV9 NA few CASSVALFGEQYF TGTGCCAGCAGCGTAGCTCTTTTCGGCGAGCAGTACTTC
TRBJ1-6 TRBV21-1 NA NA CASSKSVYSPLHF TGTGCCAGCAGCAAATCGGTTTATTCACCCCTCCACTTT
TRBJ1-4 TRBV5-5 NA NA CASSFSGATNEKLFF TGTGCCAGCAGCTTCTCGGGGGCAACTAATGAAAAACTGTTTTTT
TRBJ1-5 TRBV30 NA once CAWSSLGNQPQHF TGTGCCTGGAGTAGCCTTGGCAATCAGCCCCAGCATTTT
TRBJ2-1 TRBV28 NA NA CASSLNGRGGYNEQFF TGTGCCAGCAGTTTAAACGGCAGGGGCGGCTACAATGAGCAGTTCTTC
TRBJ1-2 TRBV5-4 NA NA CASSLGGTIYGYTF TGTGCCAGCAGCTTGGGAGGAACCATCTATGGCTACACCTTC
TRBJ2-3 TRBV5-4 NA few CASSLLGGDTQYF TGTGCCAGCAGCCTCCTAGGAGGAGATACGCAGTATTTT
TRBJ2-7 TRBV7-9 TRBD1 NA CASSPRTGGAINEQYF TGTGCCAGCAGCCCCCGGACAGGGGGCGCCATAAACGAGCAGTACTTC
TRBJ2-1 TRBV6-1 NA NA CASAGTARHEQFF TGTGCCAGCGCGGGGACAGCTCGGCATGAGCAGTTCTTC
TRBJ2-1 TRBV5-8 TRBD1 NA CASSPTGTGFNYNEQFF TGTGCCAGCAGTCCTACCGGGACAGGATTTAACTACAATGAGCAGTTCTTC
TRBJ1-4 TRBV5-6 TRBD1 NA CASSFGQGTEKLFF TGTGCCAGCAGCTTCGGACAGGGAACTGAAAAACTGTTTTTT
TRBJ2-7 TRBV5-4 TRBD1 NA CASSAPGQGVYEQYF TGTGCCAGCAGCGCTCCGGGACAGGGAGTTTACGAGCAGTACTTC
TRBJ1-1 TRBV19 NA NA CASNRGGGRGTEAFF TGTGCCAGTAATCGAGGTGGGGGCCGTGGCACTGAAGCTTTCTTT
TRBJ2-6 TRBV2 NA NA CATPAGANVLTF TGTGCCACCCCGGCTGGGGCCAACGTCCTGACTTTC
TRBJ2-3 TRBV9 NA NA CASSVGASTDTQYF TGTGCCAGCAGCGTAGGGGCTAGCACAGATACGCAGTATTTT
TRBJ2-1 TRBV19 TRBD2 NA CASARFDLAGRDEQFF TGTGCCAGTGCTAGATTTGACCTAGCGGGACGTGATGAGCAGTTCTTC
TRBJ2-7 TRBV28 NA NA CASSLSEYEQYF TGTGCCAGCAGTTTATCGGAGTACGAGCAGTACTTC
TRBJ1-1 TRBV25-1 TRBD1 NA CASRTRTGRNTEAFF TGTGCCAGCAGAACCCGGACAGGGCGGAACACTGAAGCTTTCTTT
TRBJ1-4 TRBV15 NA NA CATSRVVRATNEKLFF TGTGCCACCAGCAGAGTGGTCAGGGCAACTAATGAAAAACTGTTTTTT
TRBJ1-2 TRBV18 TRBD1 once CASSPQTGANYGYTF TGTGCCAGCTCACCACAGACAGGGGCAAACTATGGCTACACCTTC
TRBJ2-1 TRBV14 TRBD2 NA CASSLGREDEQFF TGTGCCAGCAGCCTAGGGAGGGAAGACGAGCAGTTCTTC
TRBJ2-1 TRBV6-5 NA NA CASSYWPMWEGGEQFF TGTGCCAGCAGTTATTGGCCGATGTGGGAGGGGGGTGAGCAGTTCTTC
TRBJ2-2 TRBV19 TRBD1 few CASRRDRGRTGELFF TGTGCCAGTAGGCGGGACAGGGGGCGGACCGGGGAGCTGTTTTTT